This T cell receptor (beta chain) was captured in a study of T cell repertoires in aging, cancer and after chemotherapy (dated by TCRdb to about 2019). With regard to the full study: Six donor age groups were covered, ranging from 30 or younger up to 70 or older, and each group contained at least three individuals. Paired pre- and post-chemotherapy samples in the hematological group came from chronic lymphocytic leukemia patients treated with fludarabine- or bendamustine-based regimens. In total, the full dataset held about 8.8 million TCR reads. A cohort of 220 or so cancer patients (around 93 with hematological and 124 with solid cancers) was assembled, and roughly 98 healthy donors were included as a reference group. The study profiled peripheral blood TCR beta repertoires from healthy donors and cancer patients to examine immunoaging and T cell reconstitution after chemotherapy. Overall study outcomes, separate from this receptor: According to the authors, the repertoire data do not permit conclusions about immunological memory after chemotherapy. Hematological cancer patients had lymphoid organ infiltration, which may itself impair thymic emigration or peripheral T cell expansion. Untreated patients with hematological or solid cancers showed significantly lower blood TCR diversity and higher clonality than age-matched healthy donors. Declining TCR diversity with age in healthy donors was mainly explained by loss of richness; in cancer patients, loss of evenness also contributed. An increase in median generation probability over the chemotherapy interval was observed in both cancer cohorts, suggesting that the repertoire was reconstituted through rebound thymic output.

Using a mixed TRB-A/B primer pool, multiplex touch-down PCR amplified rearranged TRB sequences covering the V, D and J segments. Illumina adapters and sample indices were attached to the amplicons through two consecutive PCR reactions run with Phusion HS II polymerase. After gel purification with the NucleoSpin Gel and PCR Clean-up kit, the amplicons were checked using Qubit and an Agilent 2100 Bioanalyzer. Libraries were sequenced on an Illumina MiSeq using 600-cycle, single-indexed, paired-end runs. The study's processing was this. TRB sequences were processed with MiXCR versions 2.12 and 3.0.5. A clone was defined as each unique CDR3 nucleotide sequence, and only productive sequences supported by at least two reads were kept. The repertoire metrics were Shannon diversity, evenness, clonality (calculated as one minus evenness), and diversity profiles parameterized by alpha from 0 to 5. The IGoR algorithm was used to calculate generation probabilities for clones in the paired samples taken before and after chemotherapy. The public reads were quality trimmed at Q25 with fastp and then assembled into clones with MiXCR by TCRdb, keeping productive beta chains. Identical CDR3 proteins give one entry, which carries the most common genes and DNA. TCRdb's processing, not the authors', yielded these V and J calls. Present in this sample are over 750 distinct CDR3 sequences, roughly 21% of which were seen just once. The ten largest clonotypes hold around 40% of the sample.

TCR beta rearrangements were amplified from genomic DNA isolated from peripheral blood, not from sorted cells or RNA. The germline V gene yields SGHDN for CDR1 and FVKESK for CDR2. The CDR3 covers 15 residues, taking in both the cysteine and the phenylalanine. The sequence is cut down to CDR3 DNA, 45 bases in frame from base 1. Germline trimming: 4 bases from V, 4 bases from J; junction bases outside gene matches: 6. A word on this clonotype: No antigen is known for it. It has no much larger one-base neighbor in the sample; base qualities were not kept.

The chain uses TRBV14 and TRBJ2-7, with 11 middle bases fitting TRBD2. Input material: blood. The TCR was taken from a human donor with a blood cancer. CDR3 protein: CASSLSSGRGYEQYF. The sequence in DNA is TGTGCCAGCAGCCTTAGTAGCGGGAGGGGTTACGAGCAGTACTTC.